What follows are 10 T cell receptor beta chains derived from one specimen sequenced in a study of cytomegalovirus exposure and HLA in healthy donors. This PCR relied on a set of 60 Vbeta primers and 13 Jbeta primers. Clones were read by immunoSEQ multiplex PCR, and TCRdb kept only the in-frame ones, dropping some. The data show some 85,000 clones, roughly 80% seen once. What was sequenced was PBMCs. These receptors all stem from a man younger than 35 in good health and CMV-seronegative.

This chain links TRBV15 with TRBJ1-5, with 7 positions matching TRBD1. V shed 0 bases, J shed 3 bases, and the junction held 11 bases outside the gene matches. The germline gives CDR1 LNHNV, CDR2 YYDKDF (reference sequence). The length of the CDR3 is 18 residues. This CDR3 is CATSRDPWDRAINQPQHF. The DNA of the CDR3 is TGTGCCACCAGCAGAGATCCCTGGGACAGAGCAATCAATCAGCCCCAGCATTTT.

This chain joins TRBV19 and TRBJ1-1, with a weak D call TRBD1 (6 bases). CDR3 length: 14 amino acids. Germline V gene data show CDR1 as LNHDA and CDR2 as SQIVND (reference sequence). Trimming took 6 bases from V and 4 from J, leaving 15 bases between them. The CDR3 nucleotides are TGTGCCAGTAGGTCAGGGGCTCCGAGCACTGAAGCTTTCTTT. Its translation: CASRSGAPSTEAFF.

As for this clone: At one end the junction does not follow the germline gene, possibly because of a read error. The J gene is TRBJ1-3, the V gene TRBV30, with a possible D match to TRBD1 (5 bases). CDR3 length: 11 amino acids. CDR1 GTSNPN and CDR2 SVGIG come from the germline V gene (reference sequence). The CDR3 coding sequence is TGCTGGTGGGGGGGTGTAAACACCATATATTTT. The encoded protein is CWWGGVNTIYF.

The chain employs TRBV5-6 and TRBJ2-7; 7 bases fit TRBD1. This CDR3 comprises 16 residues. The germline CDR1 and CDR2 sequences are SGHDT and YYEEEE. Trimming took 2 bases from V and 6 from J; bases not matched to a gene: 14. CDR3 residues: CASSLRSGGNRGEQYF. The DNA of the CDR3 is TGTGCCAGCAGCTTACGGTCTGGAGGAAACAGGGGCGAGCAGTACTTC.

The rearrangement joins TRBV10-2 to TRBJ2-1, with 9 bases fitting TRBD2. This CDR3 has 15 residues. J lost 10 bases, V lost 6 bases, and 13 bases had no gene match. Germline CDR1 is WSHSY and CDR2 is SAAADI. CDR3 region: CASSSIAGERWEQFF. The CDR3 DNA follows: TGCGCCAGCAGCTCCATAGCGGGAGAGCGGTGGGAGCAGTTCTTC.

The rearrangement uses TRBV5-1 and TRBJ2-1, with a possible D match to TRBD2 (6 bases). The CDR3 covers 15 residues. Trimming took 2 bases from V and 7 from J, leaving 16 bases between them. The germline gives CDR1 SGHRS, CDR2 YFSETQ. The CDR3: CASSLESRDWNEQFF. The CDR3 nucleotides read TGCGCCAGCAGCTTAGAGTCCCGGGACTGGAATGAGCAGTTCTTC.

V and J are TRBV5-6 and TRBJ2-1; 9 bases fit TRBD1. There are 13 residues in the CDR3. V dropped 4 bases and J dropped 15; count of bases not matched to a gene: 11. Germline V gives CDR1 SGHDT, CDR2 YYEEEE. CDR3 nucleotide sequence: TGTGCCAGCAGCACCTCCGGGACAGGGATCCCGTTCTTC. Translated, it gives CASSTSGTGIPFF.

The chain joins TRBV7-2 to TRBJ2-5; no clear D. Germline-derived CDR1 and CDR2 are SGHTA and FQGNSA. Trimming took 5 bases from V and 4 from J, leaving 8 bases between them. The CDR3 spans 12 residues. Here the CDR3 reads CASSLFGETQYF. CDR3 sequence (DNA): TGTGCCAGCAGCCTATTCGGAGAGACCCAGTACTTC.

J is TRBJ1-1 and V is TRBV6-5; no firm D call. V was trimmed by 6 bases and J by 0 bases, leaving 11 bases between them. CDR3 length: 14 residues. Germline V lookup: CDR1 MNHEY, CDR2 SVGAGI. The CDR3 loop is CASRTGLLNTEAFF. As DNA, the CDR3 is TGTGCCAGCAGAACCGGACTGTTGAACACTGAAGCTTTCTTT.

The rearrangement uses TRBV5-1 and TRBJ2-3, with a weak D call TRBD1 (8 bases). From germline, CDR1 is SGHRS and CDR2 YFSETQ. V was pared by 7 bases and J by 4 bases, with 28 bases between. The CDR3 is made up of 18 amino acids. CDR3 protein: CASRRRGSGQGSPDTQYF. As DNA, the CDR3 is TGCGCCAGCCGCAGGCGGGGGTCAGGACAGGGCTCCCCAGATACGCAGTATTTT.